Presented here are 23 T cell receptor beta chains from one specimen sequenced in a study of OX40 agonist ivuxolimab in advanced cancers. This table comes from immunoSEQ multiplex PCR, and its TCRdb copy is limited to in-frame clones, with some not included. The sample has about 73,000 clones, approximately 90% seen once; the top ten hold roughly 0.56%. The sample was CD4+ or CD8+ T cells sorted from blood, taken in a trial of the OX40 agonist ivuxolimab. The receptors stem from an adult with an advanced solid tumor such as melanoma, head and neck, liver or kidney cancer.

This chain uses TRBV9 with TRBJ2-3, with D perhaps TRBD1 (6 bases). The germline V gene has CDR1 SGDLS and CDR2 YYNGEE. Trimming took off 4 bases at V and 5 bases at J, with 23 bases between the two ends. This CDR3 is built from 17 residues. The DNA of the CDR3 is TGTGCCAGCAGCATATCTTGGTCGGCCAGGGGAGAAGATACGCAGTATTTT. It yields the protein CASSISWSARGEDTQYF.

The genes are TRBV7-8 and TRBJ2-3, with 7 bases matching TRBD2. CDR3 size: 14 residues. After removal of 7 bases from V and 5 bases from J, the junction contained 9 bases not matched to a gene. CDR1 and CDR2 (germline): SGHVS, FQNEAQ. In DNA form, the CDR3 reads TGTGCCAGCACGCGGAGGGGAGGGGAAGATACGCAGTATTTT. It yields the protein CASTRRGGEDTQYF.

In DNA form, the CDR3 reads TGTGCCAGCAGCGTAGGGGGATCTGGGGGTGAGACCCAGTACTTC. Its protein product is CASSVGGSGGETQYF. V gene TRBV9 combines with J gene TRBJ2-5, with D perhaps assigned TRBD1 or TRBD2 (5 bases each). Germline CDR1 SGDLS, CDR2 YYNGEE. V was clipped by 0 bases and J by 5 bases, with 14 bases between them. The CDR3 has 15 amino acids.

This sequence joins TRBV5-4 and TRBJ2-1; 11 positions agree with TRBD2. CDR1 SGHNT and CDR2 YYREEE come from the germline V gene (reference sequence). V shed 3 bases and J 5 bases; nucleotides not matched to a gene: 10. The CDR3 runs 17 residues. The CDR3 bases are TGTGCCAGCAGCTCGTCGGGACTAGCGGACCTGAACAATGAGCAGTTCTTC. It translates to CASSSSGLADLNNEQFF.

J is TRBJ2-1 and V is TRBV7-2, with TRBD2 matching over 13 bases. The germline CDR1 and CDR2 sequences are SGHTA and FQGNSA. CDR3 size: 15 residues. With V trimmed by 6 bases and J by 8 bases, 7 bases remained unmatched. For the CDR3, the DNA is TGTGCCAGCAGGTGGACTAGCGGGAGTCGGGATGAGCAGTTCTTC. Protein: CASRWTSGSRDEQFF.

This clone has just one count. The genes are TRBV19 and TRBJ2-3, with D hard to call. Trimming removed 0 bases at V and 0 bases at J, with 10 bases between. CDR1 and CDR2 (germline): LNHDA, SQIVND (reference sequence). This CDR3 comprises 16 residues. As DNA, the CDR3 is TGTGCCAGTAGTATAGATCGAGCCCCTAGCACAGATACGCAGTATTTT. This gives the protein CASSIDRAPSTDTQYF.

The chain links TRBV7-8 to TRBJ2-3; D is possibly TRBD2 (5 bases). Deletions cut 1 base from V and 0 bases from J, with 14 bases between. The germline gives CDR1 SGHVS, CDR2 FQNEAQ. The CDR3 has 17 residues. The CDR3 spells CASSLGPMTTSTDTQYF. DNA for the CDR3: TGTGCCAGCAGCTTAGGACCAATGACTACTAGCACAGATACGCAGTATTTT.

This rearrangement joins TRBV7-9 to TRBJ2-7; D gene unclear. V was shortened by 0 bases and J by 5 bases, with 11 bases between the two germline ends. Germline V gene lookup returns CDR1 SEHNR and CDR2 FQNEAQ (reference sequence). The length of the CDR3 is 14 residues. The CDR3 nucleotides are TGTGCCAGCAGCTTAGCGGATTGGAGCCACGAGCAGTACTTC. It yields the protein CASSLADWSHEQYF.

This chain connects TRBV5-6 to TRBJ2-2; 8 bases agree with TRBD1. The germline V gene has CDR1 SGHDT and CDR2 YYEEEE. Trimming at V came to 4 bases and at J to 7 bases, leaving 12 bases not matched to a gene. The CDR3 has 16 residues. The CDR3 region is CASSPLQGAVVGELFF. The CDR3 region has the DNA TGTGCCAGCAGCCCTCTCCAGGGGGCAGTCGTCGGGGAGCTGTTTTTT.

The chain couples TRBV6-5 to TRBJ2-7; D could derive from TRBD1 or TRBD2 (5 bases each). Trimming removed 2 bases at V and 0 bases at J, with 8 bases between. The CDR3 runs 14 residues. Germline CDR1 and CDR2: MNHEY and SVGAGI. The CDR3: CASSYRDHSYEQYF. In DNA, the CDR3 is TGTGCCAGCAGTTACCGGGACCACTCCTACGAGCAGTACTTC.

The chain is built from TRBV19 and TRBJ2-3, with 14 bases lining up with TRBD2. There are 17 residues in the CDR3. The germline gives CDR1 LNHDA, CDR2 SQIVND (reference sequence). J gave up 0 bases and V 3 bases, and 2 bases lay outside the gene matches. CDR3 region: CASSIGLAGGSTDTQYF. The CDR3 region has the DNA TGTGCCAGTAGTATCGGACTAGCGGGAGGAAGCACAGATACGCAGTATTTT.

V is TRBV18 and J is TRBJ2-7; D remains ambiguous. V lost 2 bases and J lost 2, with 7 bases in between. Germline-derived CDR1 and CDR2 are KGHSH and LQKENI. This CDR3 has 13 residues. CDR3 residues: CASSPRLTYEQYF. As DNA, the CDR3 is TGTGCCAGCTCACCAAGGTTGACCTACGAGCAGTACTTC.

The count of this clone is one. The chain joins TRBV10-3 to TRBJ2-3; D might be TRBD2 (5 bases). The V end was cut by 7 bases, the J end by 4 bases, with 12 bases between. Germline V gene sequence: CDR1 ENHRY, CDR2 SYGVKD. The CDR3 covers 13 residues. The CDR3 protein is CAINNGIADTQYF. The CDR3 DNA sequence: TGTGCCATCAATAACGGGATCGCAGATACGCAGTATTTT.

The chain combines TRBV7-2 with TRBJ1-3, with D possibly TRBD1 on 5 matching bases. In germline, CDR1 is SGHTA, CDR2 FQGNSA. V lost 1 base to trimming and J lost 0 bases, with 10 bases between them. The CDR3 is 16 residues long. CDR3 sequence (DNA): TGTGCCAGCAGCTTAGTGCAGGGCGGCTCTGGAAACACCATATATTTT. This sequence encodes CASSLVQGGSGNTIYF.

This chain uses TRBV19 with TRBJ2-1, with D perhaps assigned TRBD1 or TRBD2 (5 bases each). Germline assignment: CDR1 LNHDA and CDR2 SQIVND (reference sequence). V was shortened by 6 bases and J by 0 bases, with 15 bases between the two germline ends. The CDR3 contains 16 residues. The CDR3 loop is CASSRRDLRSYNEQFF. The CDR3, as DNA: TGTGCCAGTAGCCGACGGGACCTTCGCTCCTACAATGAGCAGTTCTTC.

V is TRBV18 and J is TRBJ2-7, with 8 bases that match TRBD2. Germline CDR1 is KGHSH and CDR2 is LQKENI. With V trimmed by 3 bases and J by 6 bases, 7 bases remained unmatched. CDR3 length: 14 residues. This CDR3 reads CASSPKAGEGEQYF. CDR3 in DNA: TGTGCCAGCTCACCGAAAGCGGGAGAAGGCGAGCAGTACTTC.

The chain employs TRBV5-8 and TRBJ1-2; 7 bases fit TRBD1. The CDR3 runs 16 residues. With V trimmed by 0 bases and J by 4 bases, 9 bases remained unmatched. Looked up from germline, CDR1 is SGHTS and CDR2 is YDEGEE. The CDR3 protein is CASSLGDSTGSYGYTF. CDR3 nucleotides: TGTGCCAGCAGCTTGGGGGACTCGACAGGGTCCTATGGCTACACCTTC.

The chain links TRBV10-3 to TRBJ2-7, with 7 bases that match TRBD2. CDR3 length equals 12 residues. Trimming cost V 5 bases and J 3 bases; bases outside gene matches: 1. CDR1 and CDR2 from the germline V gene are ENHRY and SYGVKD. The CDR3 DNA follows: TGTGCCATCAGTTGGGAGGGCTACGAGCAGTACTTC. This translates into CAISWEGYEQYF.

V is TRBV19 and J is TRBJ2-5; 13 bases agree with TRBD2. J lost 5 bases, V lost 5 bases, and 2 bases had no gene match. This CDR3 region has 14 residues. From germline, CDR1 is LNHDA and CDR2 SQIVND (reference sequence). The CDR3 coding sequence is TGTGCCAGTAGTGGGGGACTAGCGGGGGAGACCCAGTACTTC. Translating gives CASSGGLAGETQYF.

V is TRBV2 and J is TRBJ2-3; 10 bases are shared with TRBD2. This CDR3 is 16 amino acids long. The V gene's germline CDR1 is SNHLY and CDR2 FYNNEI. Trimming took 5 bases from V and 5 from J; bases not matched to a gene: 10. For the CDR3, the DNA is TGTGCCAGCAGTCGCGATAGCGGGAGGCCGGAAGATACGCAGTATTTT. As protein: CASSRDSGRPEDTQYF.

The gene calls are TRBV14 and TRBJ2-5, with D perhaps TRBD1 or TRBD2 (5 bases each). This CDR3 is 14 amino acids long. The V gene's germline CDR1 is SGHDN and CDR2 FVKESK. Trimming took 4 bases from V and 5 from J, leaving 14 bases between them. As DNA, the CDR3 is TGTGCCAGCAGCCTTCGAGGGGCTTTCGAGACCCAGTACTTC. Translated: CASSLRGAFETQYF.

The rearrangement joins TRBV5-1 to TRBJ1-2, with 10 bases that match TRBD1. Germline loops: CDR1 SGHRS, CDR2 YFSETQ. V trimming: 0 bases; J trimming: 6 bases; junction bases outside the gene matches: 11. CDR3 length equals 17 residues. The CDR3 spells CASSLVWGTGEEDGYTF. Written as DNA, the CDR3 is TGCGCCAGCAGCTTGGTGTGGGGGACAGGGGAGGAAGATGGCTACACCTTC.

The chain carries TRBV27 and TRBJ2-3; TRBD2 might be the D (5 bases). V was clipped by 0 bases and J by 6 bases, with 10 bases between them. Germline-derived CDR1 and CDR2 are MNHEY and SMNVEV (reference sequence). This CDR3 spans 14 amino acids. Here the CDR3 DNA reads TGTGCCAGCAGTTTATCGATGAGGGCCGATACGCAGTATTTT. This sequence encodes CASSLSMRADTQYF.